A selection of T cell receptor beta chains follows, all from one sample in a study of cytomegalovirus exposure and HLA in healthy donors. Data came from immunoSEQ multiplex PCR; TCRdb stores just in-frame clones and leaves some out. The table shows approximately 100,000 clones, with approximately 81% occurring only once. Source material: PBMCs. The receptors were gathered from a middle-aged man in good health and CMV-seropositive. The CDR3 runs from the conserved cysteine through the conserved F or W. The D gene is left open where the match is weak. Where a row states a size, it is once, few, many or the class of an expanded clone; other rows omit it.

d_call,j_call,v_call,clone_size,cdr3_aa,cdr3_nt
NA,TRBJ1-1,TRBV27,NA,CASSLSWAGVRNTEAFF,TGTGCCAGCAGTTTATCGTGGGCAGGGGTAAGGAACACTGAAGCTTTCTTT
NA,TRBJ1-1,TRBV7-9,once,CSSSKTGTPKNTEAFF,TGTTCCAGCAGCAAAACCGGGACACCTAAGAACACTGAAGCTTTCTTT
NA,TRBJ2-2,TRBV6-6,NA,CASRTGLDTGELFF,TGTGCCAGCAGAACAGGGTTGGACACCGGGGAGCTGTTTTTT
TRBD1,TRBJ2-7,TRBV29-1,NA,CSVVAWDRSGEQYF,TGCAGCGTCGTAGCCTGGGACAGGTCAGGCGAGCAGTACTTC
TRBD2,TRBJ2-7,TRBV5-1,NA,CASSSSGGSYEQYF,TGCGCCAGCAGCTCTTCGGGGGGGTCGTACGAGCAGTACTTC
NA,TRBJ2-5,TRBV7-2,NA,CASSHAGHQETQYF,TGTGCCAGCAGCCACGCGGGGCACCAAGAGACCCAGTACTTC
TRBD2,TRBJ2-2,TRBV25-1,NA,CASSEYRRVGGATGELFF,TGTGCCAGCAGTGAATATCGAAGAGTGGGAGGGGCCACCGGGGAGCTGTTTTTT
NA,TRBJ2-1,TRBV2,NA,CASMSRTYNEQFF,TGTGCCAGCATGTCGAGGACATACAATGAGCAGTTCTTC
TRBD2,TRBJ2-7,TRBV5-4,NA,CASSEGGAGGRYEQYF,TGTGCCAGCAGCGAGGGGGGAGCGGGAGGCCGGTACGAGCAGTACTTC
TRBD2,TRBJ2-3,TRBV15,once,CATSRRAGGRYTDTQYF,TGTGCCACCAGCAGACGAGCCGGGGGGAGATACACAGATACGCAGTATTTT
TRBD1,TRBJ1-6,TRBV28,NA,CASRGQGNSPLHF,TGTGCCAGCAGGGGACAGGGGAATTCACCCCTCCACTTT
TRBD2,TRBJ2-1,TRBV7-3,NA,CASSVLAGVNEQFF,TGTGCCAGCAGCGTACTAGCGGGAGTCAATGAGCAGTTCTTC
TRBD2,TRBJ2-1,TRBV7-9,NA,CASSSGGGLATNEQFF,TGTGCCAGCAGCTCTGGGGGGGGACTAGCGACTAATGAGCAGTTCTTC
NA,TRBJ1-6,TRBV7-9,once,CASSRDLAGSPLHF,TGTGCCAGCAGCCGAGACTTGGCCGGCTCACCCCTCCACTTT
TRBD1,TRBJ1-4,TRBV2,NA,CASSSGGRNEKLFF,TGTGCCAGCAGTTCAGGGGGCCGGAATGAAAAACTGTTTTTT
TRBD1,TRBJ1-2,TRBV6-1,NA,CASSEVAGRGLRSYTF,TGTGCCAGCAGTGAAGTAGCGGGCAGGGGGCTTAGGTCGTACACCTTC
TRBD2,TRBJ2-7,TRBV7-2,NA,CASSLGTSGTGEQYF,TGTGCCAGCAGCTTAGGGACTAGCGGGACGGGCGAGCAGTACTTC
TRBD2,TRBJ2-1,TRBV2,NA,CASGKRGGPDEQFF,TGTGCCAGCGGCAAGCGGGGGGGCCCGGATGAGCAGTTCTTC
NA,TRBJ1-6,TRBV18,NA,CASSPVCPLHF,TGTGCCAGCTCACCAGTCTGTCCCCTCCACTTT
TRBD1,TRBJ1-1,TRBV6-4,NA,CASSDWTGGEAFF,TGTGCCAGCAGTGACTGGACAGGGGGCGAGGCTTTCTTT
NA,TRBJ1-1,TRBV6-6,once,CASSFAGARTEAFF,TGTGCCAGCAGTTTCGCGGGGGCTCGGACTGAAGCTTTCTTT
TRBD1,TRBJ1-2,TRBV29-1,NA,CSVDRLGGEYGYTF,TGCAGCGTTGACCGATTAGGGGGCGAATATGGCTACACCTTC
NA,TRBJ1-5,TRBV7-8,NA,CASSLVATRPHSNQPQHF,TGTGCCAGCAGCTTAGTAGCAACCAGACCACATAGCAATCAGCCCCAGCATTTT
TRBD2,TRBJ2-3,TRBV27,NA,CASSLSLTSGSGRDTQYF,TGTGCCAGCAGTTTATCGTTGACTAGCGGGAGCGGGCGGGATACGCAGTATTTT
NA,TRBJ1-6,TRBV27,NA,CASSSNRGGKPLHF,TGTGCCAGCAGTTCTAACCGGGGGGGGAAACCCCTCCACTTT
TRBD2,TRBJ2-2,TRBV10-1,once,CASRRGGTGELFF,TGCGCCAGCCGGCGGGGGGGCACCGGGGAGCTGTTTTTT
NA,TRBJ2-3,TRBV9,NA,CASSVESLTRRGITDTQYF,TGTGCCAGCAGCGTAGAGAGCCTCACAAGGCGGGGTATCACAGATACGCAGTATTTT
NA,TRBJ1-1,TRBV6-6,NA,CASSSGNTEAFF,TGTGCCAGCAGTTCCGGGAACACTGAAGCTTTCTTT
TRBD1,TRBJ1-1,TRBV6-1,few,CASSEALRGTEAFF,TGTGCCAGCAGTGAAGCGCTCAGGGGGACTGAAGCTTTCTTT
TRBD2,TRBJ2-2,TRBV7-3,NA,CASSSQLGLAGGPSGTGELFF,TGTGCCAGCAGCTCTCAATTAGGACTAGCGGGAGGGCCTTCGGGCACCGGGGAGCTGTTTTTT
NA,TRBJ2-1,TRBV6-5,once,CASSYSRPAREFF,TGTGCCAGCAGTTACTCGCGACCCGCCCGGGAGTTCTTC
NA,TRBJ2-2,TRBV21-1,NA,CASSKVGTSGRPNTGELFF,TGTGCCAGCAGCAAAGTTGGGACTAGCGGGAGGCCTAACACCGGGGAGCTGTTTTTT
TRBD1,TRBJ1-1,TRBV2,NA,CASSRTGVSEAFF,TGTGCCAGCAGCAGGACAGGGGTATCTGAAGCTTTCTTT
TRBD1,TRBJ1-1,TRBV25-1,NA,CASSVTGGLNTEAFF,TGTGCCAGCAGTGTTACAGGGGGCCTGAACACTGAAGCTTTCTTT
NA,TRBJ2-3,TRBV7-6,NA,CASSEARTGSRTDTQYF,TGTGCCAGCAGCGAAGCGAGAACGGGGAGTCGCACAGATACGCAGTATTTT
TRBD2,TRBJ2-5,TRBV28,NA,CASSLGLAGGQETQYF,TGTGCCAGCAGTTTAGGGCTAGCGGGAGGACAAGAGACCCAGTACTTC
NA,TRBJ2-5,TRBV28,NA,CASSFRAGLEGKETQYF,TGTGCCAGCAGTTTCAGAGCGGGCCTGGAGGGGAAAGAGACCCAGTACTTC
NA,TRBJ2-1,TRBV13,few,CASSLRATNEQFF,TGTGCCAGCAGCTTACGAGCGACCAATGAGCAGTTCTTC
TRBD1,TRBJ1-5,TRBV5-6,once,CASSLDRGLPQPQHF,TGTGCCAGCAGCTTGGACAGGGGGCTCCCCCAGCCCCAGCATTTT
NA,TRBJ1-6,TRBV30,NA,CAWSLGRMSSPLHF,TGTGCCTGGAGTTTAGGGAGGATGAGTTCACCCCTCCACTTT
NA,TRBJ2-1,TRBV2,NA,CASHTPIIRSNEQFF,TGTGCCTCTCATACCCCTATAATACGTTCGAATGAGCAGTTCTTC
NA,TRBJ1-3,TRBV11-3,NA,CASSFHMNSGNTIYF,TGTGCCAGCAGCTTCCACATGAACTCTGGAAACACCATATATTTT
NA,TRBJ2-7,TRBV28,NA,CASSLPGRFYEQYF,TGTGCCAGCAGTTTACCAGGGCGCTTCTACGAGCAGTACTTC
TRBD1,TRBJ2-7,TRBV27,NA,CASSTLAGTGGYEQYF,TGTGCCAGCAGTACTCTCGCCGGGACAGGGGGCTACGAGCAGTACTTC
NA,TRBJ2-1,TRBV5-5,NA,CASSTPGTYNEQFF,TGTGCCAGCAGCACTCCGGGAACATACAATGAGCAGTTCTTC